This TCR beta chain appears in the sequencing data of a study of T cell changes during pregnancy in multiple sclerosis. CDR1 is MNHNS and CDR2 is SASEGT in the germline V gene. The CDR3 contains 15 residues. V was shortened by 4 bases and J by 7 bases, with 17 bases between the two germline ends. Profiled with immunoSEQ multiplex PCR; TCRdb holds only in-frame clones, not every one. The top ten hold roughly 2.5% of the sample, which has about 85,000 clones, approximately 93% seen once. Sequencing used peripheral blood, obtained in the first trimester of pregnancy. This clonotype was sampled from a female donor with multiple sclerosis, enrolled in a pregnancy study. The chain is built from TRBV6-1 and TRBJ1-5; D might be TRBD1 (6 bases). CDR3 sequence (DNA): TGTGCCAGCAGTGGCCTACAGGGAGGGAGGCAGCCCCAGCATTTT. Translating it yields CASSGLQGGRQPQHF.